This TCR beta chain originates from a study of T cell changes during pregnancy in multiple sclerosis. Generated by immunoSEQ multiplex PCR, the TCRdb table keeps only in-frame clones and is missing some. The profile shows around 110,000 clones, 92% of them singletons. The germline gives CDR1 KGHSH, CDR2 LQKENI. V gave up 6 bases and J gave up 7 bases, with 16 bases separating them. The CDR3 is 14 residues long. The sequence came from a female donor with multiple sclerosis, enrolled in a pregnancy study. The chain links TRBV18 to TRBJ2-4; possible D gene TRBD2, 6 bases. The sequences come from peripheral blood, collected in the third trimester of pregnancy. Written as DNA, the CDR3 is TGTGCCAGCTCGTCTCTCGCGGGGCAGAACATTCAGTACTTC. It yields the protein CASSSLAGQNIQYF.